This T cell receptor beta chain stems from a study of blood T cell repertoires in COVID-19 (TCRdb year 2020). General notes on the study: Samples covering the acute and convalescent phases of COVID-19 were provided by collaborators in the United States, Italy and Spain. The prospective study material was composed of cDNA or gDNA derived from T cells, B-cell-depleted T cells, or PBMCs. Subjects who had been exposed to COVID-19, were actively infected with it, or had recovered from it provided the deeply sampled blood TCRbeta repertoires that made up the dataset. The repertoires were released in a freely available public database intended as a resource for research on the immune response to SARS-CoV-2. Samples were obtained from the ongoing ImmuneRACE study (first 160 participants) and from over a thousand subjects provided by 6 global collaborators. Sample metadata almost always included a de-identified subject ID, COVID-19 status, age in years and sex. Where available, HLA class I and class II types were obtained from metadata supplied by the sample provider rather than from assay-based typing.

Inclusive of the bounding cysteine and phenylalanine, the CDR3 is 13 residues long. Only the CDR3 portion is preserved as DNA: 39 bases, with reading frame beginning at the first base. Per the germline V gene, WSHSY is the CDR1 and SAAADI is the CDR2. After removal of 0 bases from V and 16 bases from J, the junction retains 9 bases not matched to a gene. TCRbeta CDR3 regions were amplified from genomic DNA using the immunoSEQ Assay, a bias-controlled multiplex PCR. The study's processing was this. Within the assay, amplification of reference gene primers was used to estimate how many nucleated cells each sample contained. Sequence reads were collapsed and filtered to measure the absolute abundance of every unique TCRbeta CDR3 rearrangement. For each sample, productive Simpson clonality was calculated as the square root of Simpson's diversity index across productive rearrangements. The clones in this table, taken by TCRdb from immuneACCESS, are in-frame only. Not every clone is retained; where verified, under half of the shortfall comes from an unresolved V gene, and the cause of the rest is unknown. For V, J and clone size, that table is used; D and trimming come from the DNA. The sample table records about 120,000 clones; about 89% of these occur just once. The ten biggest clones cover roughly 3.9% of the sample.

On this clone itself: What antigen it recognizes has not been identified. Base qualities are missing; no much larger clone stands one base away.

In Seattle, one collaborating source enrolled patients while the infection was active and tracked those patients longitudinally over the course of disease. Each collaborating institution followed its own protocols to collect whole blood in K2EDTA tubes. For TCRbeta analysis, collaborator samples were shipped as frozen whole blood, as isolated PBMCs, or as DNA extracted from either sample type. Broader findings and caveats from the paper: Clinical and demographic metadata were provided uncurated, with the amount varying by source and participant.

In this chain, TRBV10-2 is recombined with TRBJ1-3, and TRBD1 matches 7 of the central bases. Sequenced input: peripheral blood. This TCR was recovered from a man aged 60-69 years with COVID-19, enrolled during active disease. The nucleotide sequence is given as TGCGCCAGCAGTGAGTCAAGAAGGGACAGTCTCTATTTT. Translated, this gives CASSESRRDSLYF.